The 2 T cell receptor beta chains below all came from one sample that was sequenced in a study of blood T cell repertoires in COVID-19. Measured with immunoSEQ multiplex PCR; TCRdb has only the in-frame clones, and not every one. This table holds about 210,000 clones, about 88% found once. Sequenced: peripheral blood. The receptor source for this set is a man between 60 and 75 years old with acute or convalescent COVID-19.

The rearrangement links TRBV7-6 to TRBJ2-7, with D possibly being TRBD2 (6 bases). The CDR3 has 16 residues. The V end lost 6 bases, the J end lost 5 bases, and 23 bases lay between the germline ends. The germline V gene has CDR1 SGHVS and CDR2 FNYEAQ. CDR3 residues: CASRDHAGQDFHEQYF. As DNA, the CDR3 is TGTGCCAGCAGAGATCATGCGGGGCAGGACTTCCACGAGCAGTACTTC.

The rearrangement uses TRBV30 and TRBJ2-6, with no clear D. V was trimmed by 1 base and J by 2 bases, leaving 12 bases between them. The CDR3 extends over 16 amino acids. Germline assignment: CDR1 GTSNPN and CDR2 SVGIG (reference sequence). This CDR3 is CAWSDPQNPGANVLTF. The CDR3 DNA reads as TGTGCCTGGAGTGACCCTCAGAACCCTGGGGCCAACGTCCTGACTTTC.